Listed below are T cell receptor beta chains from one sample, sequenced in a study of blood T cell repertoires in COVID-19. Sequencing used immunoSEQ multiplex PCR; TCRdb keeps in-frame clones, though not all of them. Of approximately 350,000 clones listed, about nine tenths are singletons. The material sequenced was peripheral blood. The receptor set was obtained from a woman aged 50 to 65 with COVID-19, enrolled during active disease. Both conserved end residues are part of each CDR3. A D gene is named only where the DNA matches it firmly. The size of a clone is reported for some rows only, either as once, few or many, or as a class for expanded clones.

cdr3_length j_call clone_size d_call v_call cdr3_nt cdr3_aa
17 TRBJ1-5 . TRBD1 TRBV29-1 TGCAGCGTTAGAATTCGGGCGACAGGGCTTAGCAATCAGCCCCAGCATTTT CSVRIRATGLSNQPQHF
17 TRBJ2-1 . . TRBV18 TGTGCCAGCTCACCTTCAACTGCCTTGCGGGGTTACAATGAGCAGTTCTTC CASSPSTALRGYNEQFF
16 TRBJ1-1 . TRBD1 TRBV14 TGTGCCAGCAGCCTGAGGAAGGGACAGGGAGGCACTGAAGCTTTCTTT CASSLRKGQGGTEAFF
13 TRBJ1-1 . . TRBV10-2 TGCGCCAGCAGGTACAGGGTGGACACTGAAGCTTTCTTT CASRYRVDTEAFF
16 TRBJ2-7 . TRBD2 TRBV18 TGTGCCAGCTCACCCATGGGAGCGGGAGGCAAGGACGAGCAGTACTTC CASSPMGAGGKDEQYF
15 TRBJ2-1 few TRBD2 TRBV6-5 TGTGCCAGCAGTAGGACTAGCGGGATCAACAATGAGCAGTTCTTC CASSRTSGINNEQFF
15 TRBJ1-5 . . TRBV6-2/TRBV6-3 TGTGCCAGCAGTTACGGAGGGGTCCGCAATCAGCCCCAGCATTTT CASSYGGVRNQPQHF
12 TRBJ2-7 . . TRBV29-1 TGCAGCGTTGGACAGCGTAGCTACGAGCAGTACTTC CSVGQRSYEQYF
15 TRBJ1-3 . . TRBV7-2 TGTGCCAGCAGCTTAGGGCCAGGCTATGGAAACACCATATATTTT CASSLGPGYGNTIYF
15 TRBJ2-7 . . TRBV4-2 TGTGCCAGCAGCCAAGTGGGGGCGGCAGCCTACGAGCAGTACTTC CASSQVGAAAYEQYF
15 TRBJ1-1 . . TRBV14 TGTGCCAGCAGCCCTTCCGGACAGAGGAACACTGAAGCTTTCTTT CASSPSGQRNTEAFF
14 TRBJ2-1 . TRBD2 TRBV20-1 TGCAGTGCTAGTGATAGCGGGACCTACAATGAGCAGTTCTTC CSASDSGTYNEQFF
15 TRBJ2-3 once . TRBV6-5 TGTGCCAGCAGGACCTTAGCCGCGGGCACAGATACGCAGTATTTT CASRTLAAGTDTQYF
15 TRBJ2-7 . . TRBV4-3 TGCGCCAGCAGCCGAAGCCCGGGAGATGCGTACGAGCAGTACTTC CASSRSPGDAYEQYF
16 TRBJ1-3 . TRBD1 TRBV9 TGTGCCAGCAACCAGGGACAGGGGAGGCCTGGAAACACCATATATTTT CASNQGQGRPGNTIYF
18 TRBJ1-2 once TRBD1 TRBV7-9 TGTGCCAGCAGCTTAGACCCGGGACAGGGGCTATATAACTATGGCTACACCTTC CASSLDPGQGLYNYGYTF
14 TRBJ2-5 . . TRBV19 TGTGCCAGTAGTATCCTACAGGGAGCAGAGACCCAGTACTTC CASSILQGAETQYF
15 TRBJ1-3 few . TRBV14 TGTGCCAGCAACCAGGGCCTCCTCTCTGGAAACACCATATATTTT CASNQGLLSGNTIYF
12 TRBJ2-5 . . TRBV12-3/TRBV12-4 TGTGCCAGCAGACCGGGCGGGGAGACCCAGTACTTC CASRPGGETQYF
20 TRBJ1-1 . TRBD1 TRBV27 TGTGCCAGCAGACCCGGAAGGACAGGGGTTAGGATTGATATCGACCGCGAAGCTTTCTTT CASRPGRTGVRIDIDREAFF
14 TRBJ1-2 few . TRBV7-8 TGTGCCAGCAGCTTAGATATGTCAGGGTATGGCTACACCTTC CASSLDMSGYGYTF
11 TRBJ1-3 once . TRBV29-1 TGCAGCGTTGTTCTCGGAAACACCATATATTTT CSVVLGNTIYF
14 TRBJ1-1 . . TRBV6-5 TGTGCCAGCAGTTACTCGGGGACAAACACTGAAGCTTTCTTT CASSYSGTNTEAFF
15 TRBJ1-5 . TRBD1 TRBV6-5 TGTGCCAGCAGGCCGGGACAGGGACCTAATCAGCCCCAGCATTTT CASRPGQGPNQPQHF
16 TRBJ1-3 . TRBD1 TRBV15 TGTGCCACCAGCAGAGGACAGGGCCTCTCTGGAAACACCATATATTTT CATSRGQGLSGNTIYF
14 TRBJ1-4 . . TRBV6-5 TGTGCCAGCAGTTCGTCCCTAAGGCGGGAAAAACTGTTTTTT CASSSSLRREKLFF
16 TRBJ1-4 . TRBD1 TRBV4-1 TGCGCCAGCAGCCGCGGACCAGAGGGGGCCGGAGAAAAACTGTTTTTT CASSRGPEGAGEKLFF
16 TRBJ2-1 once TRBD1 TRBV24-1 TGTGCCACCAGTGATCCTCAACAGGGGGCATCGAGTGAGCAGTTCTTC CATSDPQQGASSEQFF
21 TRBJ2-1 . TRBD2 TRBV3-1/TRBV3-2 TGTGCCAGCAGCCAAGGGAACTGGGAACTAGCGGGAGGTCCGGGGGACAATGAGCAGTTCTTC CASSQGNWELAGGPGDNEQFF
15 TRBJ2-2 once TRBD2 TRBV7-9 TGTGCCAGCAGACGACTAGCGGTTCGCACCGGGGAGCTGTTTTTT CASRRLAVRTGELFF
15 TRBJ2-3 . . TRBV7-7 TGTGCTAGCTCTCCGGGGAAACTCAACACAGATACGCAGTATTTT CASSPGKLNTDTQYF
12 TRBJ2-3 . . TRBV11-2 TGTGCCAGCAGCTTATACTCAGATACGCAGTATTTT CASSLYSDTQYF
15 TRBJ2-1 . TRBD1 TRBV2 TGTGCCAGCAGTTTCTTGGCCAGGGGGCAGAATGAGCAGTTCTTC CASSFLARGQNEQFF
14 TRBJ2-7 . TRBD2 TRBV10-3 TGTGCCATCAGTGGACTAGCGGGAGTGAGCGAGCAGTACTTC CAISGLAGVSEQYF
16 TRBJ2-3 many . TRBV4-2 TGTGCCAGCAGCCAAGAAGGGGAAGGGGGGGCAGATACGCAGTATTTT CASSQEGEGGADTQYF
15 TRBJ2-5 . . TRBV14 TGTGCCAGCAGCCAAGGCGTCGCAGGGAGGGAGACCCAGTACTTC CASSQGVAGRETQYF
15 TRBJ2-2 . TRBD1 TRBV5-5 TGTGCCAGCAGCTGGTCGGGACAGTACACCGGGGAGCTGTTTTTT CASSWSGQYTGELFF
15 TRBJ2-7 . TRBD2 TRBV9 TGTGCCAGCAGCGTAGGGACTAGCGGGAGGAACGAGCAGTACTTC CASSVGTSGRNEQYF
19 TRBJ1-6 . TRBD1 TRBV28 TGTGCCAGCAGCCCCAGACTAAACAGGGGATCCTACTATAATTCACCCCTCCACTTT CASSPRLNRGSYYNSPLHF
14 TRBJ1-1 . TRBD1 TRBV6-5 TGTGCCAGCACCAGGGGGGCCCTGAACACTGAAGCTTTCTTT CASTRGALNTEAFF
15 TRBJ1-1 . TRBD1 TRBV6-5 TGTGCCAGCAGTTACGCCTATACAGGGGGCACTGAAGCTTTCTTT CASSYAYTGGTEAFF
11 TRBJ2-3 . . TRBV11-2 TGTGCCAGCACCCAGGCAGATACGCAGTATTTT CASTQADTQYF
15 TRBJ1-4 . . TRBV7-9 TGTGCCAGCAGCTTAGAGTATAGGGGTGGTGAAAAACTGTTTTTT CASSLEYRGGEKLFF
15 TRBJ2-7 . TRBD2 TRBV9 TGTGCCAGCAGCGTAACTAGCGGGAGTTTCTACGAGCAGTACTTC CASSVTSGSFYEQYF
17 TRBJ2-5 . TRBD1 TRBV15 TGTGCCACCAGCAGAGATAGACAGGGGAGAAAACGGGAGACCCAGTACTTC CATSRDRQGRKRETQYF
11 TRBJ1-1 . . TRBV18 TGTGCCAGCTCACTAAACACTGAAGCTTTCTTT CASSLNTEAFF
16 TRBJ1-5 . . TRBV7-9 TGTGCCAGCAGCTTATCAGCCGGGTTTAGCAATCAGCCCCAGCATTTT CASSLSAGFSNQPQHF
14 TRBJ2-1 . TRBD2 TRBV7-9 TGTGCCAGCAGCCCCGGGGTAGCGGGAGATATTCAGTTCTTC CASSPGVAGDIQFF
17 TRBJ2-1 . . TRBV18 TGTGCCAGCTCACCCCGACAGCAGGGCCCGTCCTACAATGAGCAGTTCTTC CASSPRQQGPSYNEQFF
16 TRBJ2-3 . . TRBV4-3 TGCGCCAGCAGCCAAGTAAGGTTGCGGGAAACAGATACGCAGTATTTT CASSQVRLRETDTQYF
16 TRBJ1-6 . TRBD1 TRBV7-9 TGTGCCAGCAGCTTATACAGGGGGCGAGGTAATTCACCCCTCCACTTT CASSLYRGRGNSPLHF